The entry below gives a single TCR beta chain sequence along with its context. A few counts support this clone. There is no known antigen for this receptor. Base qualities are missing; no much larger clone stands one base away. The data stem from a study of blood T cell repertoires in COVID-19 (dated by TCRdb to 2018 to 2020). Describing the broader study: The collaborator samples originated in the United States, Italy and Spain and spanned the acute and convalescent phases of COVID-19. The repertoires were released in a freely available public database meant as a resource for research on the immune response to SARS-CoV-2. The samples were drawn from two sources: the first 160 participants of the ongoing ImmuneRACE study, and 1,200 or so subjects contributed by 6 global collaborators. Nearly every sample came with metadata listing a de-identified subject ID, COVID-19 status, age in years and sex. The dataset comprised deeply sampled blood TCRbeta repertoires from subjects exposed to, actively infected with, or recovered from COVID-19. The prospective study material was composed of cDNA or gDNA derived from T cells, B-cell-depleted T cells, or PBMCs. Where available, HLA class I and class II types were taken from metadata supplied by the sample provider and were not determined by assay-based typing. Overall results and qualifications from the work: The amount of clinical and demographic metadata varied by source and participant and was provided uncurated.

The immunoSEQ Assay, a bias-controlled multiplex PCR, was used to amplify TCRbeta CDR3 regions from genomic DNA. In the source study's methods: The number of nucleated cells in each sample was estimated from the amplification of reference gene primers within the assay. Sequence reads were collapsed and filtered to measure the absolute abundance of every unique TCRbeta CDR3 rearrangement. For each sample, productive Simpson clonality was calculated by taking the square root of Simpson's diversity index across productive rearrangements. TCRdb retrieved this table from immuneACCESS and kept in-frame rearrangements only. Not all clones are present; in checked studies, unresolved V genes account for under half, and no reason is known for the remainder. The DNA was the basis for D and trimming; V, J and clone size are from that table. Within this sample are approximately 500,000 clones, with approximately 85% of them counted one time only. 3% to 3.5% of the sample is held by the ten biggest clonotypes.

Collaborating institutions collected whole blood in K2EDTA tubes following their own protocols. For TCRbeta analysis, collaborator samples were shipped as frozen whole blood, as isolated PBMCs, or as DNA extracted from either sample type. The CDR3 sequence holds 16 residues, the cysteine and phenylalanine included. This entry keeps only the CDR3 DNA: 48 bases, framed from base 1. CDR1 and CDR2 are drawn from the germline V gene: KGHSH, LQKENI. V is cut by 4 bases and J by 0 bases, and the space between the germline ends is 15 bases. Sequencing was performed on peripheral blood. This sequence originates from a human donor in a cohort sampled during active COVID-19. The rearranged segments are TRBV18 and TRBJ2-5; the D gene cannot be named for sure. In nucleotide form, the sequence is TGTGCCAGCTCACGTGAAATAACAGAATACCAAGAGACCCAGTACTTC. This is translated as CASSREITEYQETQYF. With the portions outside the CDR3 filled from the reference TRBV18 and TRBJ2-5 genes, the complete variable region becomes NAGVMQNPRHLVRRRGQEARLRCSPMKGHSHVYWYRQLPEEGLKFMVYLQKENIIDESGMPKERFSAEFPKEGPSILRIQQVVRGDSAAYFCASSREITEYQETQYFGPGTRLLVL.